The 21 T cell receptor beta chains listed next were all sequenced from one sample in a study of beta chain features in type 1 diabetes. Expressed TCRB transcripts were sequenced after all isolated RNA was converted to cDNA. Clones were sequenced by immunoSEQ multiplex PCR, and TCRdb holds only the in-frame ones, with some missing. The table lists some 350,000 clones, roughly 14% of them singletons, with roughly 0.015% in the top ten. Their antigen targets remain unknown. Overall study findings and caveats: When Type 1 diabetes patients were examined, their TCRB CDR3s proved moderately but significantly shorter in all four CD4+ subsets.

Sequences were obtained from naive CD4+ T cells from blood. These receptors all stem from a woman between 18 and 29 years old with type 1 diabetes.

This clone came up a few times. The V call is TRBV27, the J call TRBJ1-1, with no clear D. Trimming cost V 2 bases and J 1 base, with 11 bases left between them. Germline values: CDR1 MNHEY, CDR2 SMNVEV (reference sequence). The CDR3 loop spans 15 amino acids. Here the CDR3 DNA reads TGTGCCAGCAGTTTAGGGCGCCTTCGGAACACTGAAGCTTTCTTT. Protein: CASSLGRLRNTEAFF.

There are a few counts of this clone. V and J are TRBV2 and TRBJ1-5; 9 nucleotides agree with TRBD1. Germline V gene data show CDR1 as SNHLY and CDR2 as FYNNEI. The CDR3 is 14 amino acids. With 6 bases clipped from V and 5 bases from J, the junction kept 5 bases outside the gene matches. Here the CDR3 DNA reads TGTGCCAGCAGCGGACAGGGGAGTTATCAGCCCCAGCATTTT. Translated, it gives CASSGQGSYQPQHF.

The CDR3 here is CASSPSTSRWATGELFF. The CDR3 DNA is TGCGCCAGCAGCCCATCTACTAGTCGGTGGGCCACCGGGGAGCTGTTTTTT. This chain connects TRBV5-1 to TRBJ2-2; D perhaps matches TRBD2 (5 bases). The germline CDR1 and CDR2 sequences are SGHRS and YFSETQ. The germline V and J ends were trimmed by 4 bases and 4 bases, with 20 bases remaining between them. The CDR3 runs to 17 residues.

This clone showed up just once. This chain uses TRBV5-5 with TRBJ2-1; 12 bases fit TRBD2. Germline lookup yields CDR1 SGHKS and CDR2 YYEKEE (reference sequence). J gave up 10 bases and V 5 bases, and 7 bases lay outside the gene matches. The CDR3 contains 14 residues. CDR3 sequence reads: CASSGLAGGREQFF. The CDR3 coding sequence is TGTGCCAGCAGTGGGCTAGCGGGAGGGCGAGAGCAGTTCTTC.

V and J are TRBV18 and TRBJ2-7; 8 bases are a match to TRBD1. V lost 4 bases, J lost 3 bases, and 8 bases stayed unmatched. The germline V gene has CDR1 KGHSH and CDR2 LQKENI. There are 15 residues in the CDR3. In DNA, the CDR3 is TGTGCCAGCTCACTCTCGACAGGGGCCCTCTACGAGCAGTACTTC. As protein: CASSLSTGALYEQYF. Full variable domain (missing parts from reference TRBV18 and TRBJ2-7): NAGVMQNPRHLVRRRGQEARLRCSPMKGHSHVYWYRQLPEEGLKFMVYLQKENIIDESGMPKERFSAEFPKEGPSILRIQQVVRGDSAAYFCASSLSTGALYEQYFGPGTRLTVT.

This sequence joins TRBV5-1 and TRBJ1-5, with D perhaps matching TRBD1 (6 bases). CDR3 length: 15 residues. CDR1 and CDR2 from the germline V gene are SGHRS and YFSETQ. Trimming took 5 bases from V and 2 from J, leaving 14 bases between them. In DNA, the CDR3 is TGCGCCAGCAGTCCCAGGGGTGGTGGCAATCAGCCCCAGCATTTT. Translating it yields CASSPRGGGNQPQHF.

The chain joins TRBV7-9 to TRBJ2-3; 7 nucleotides align to TRBD2. This CDR3 spans 15 amino acids. Germline CDR1 reads SEHNR; CDR2 reads FQNEAQ (reference sequence). The V gene end was trimmed by 1 base and the J gene end by 3 bases; junction bases not matched to a gene: 4. CDR3 loop: CASSLGGSGTDTQYF. CDR3 nucleotide sequence: TGTGCCAGCAGCTTAGGGGGTAGCGGGACAGATACGCAGTATTTT.

The chain carries TRBV5-6 and TRBJ2-7, with unresolved D. The CDR3 runs 12 residues. Between the trimmed V and J ends, which lost 1 base and 4 bases, there was a span of 6 bases. Germline-derived CDR1 and CDR2 are SGHDT and YYEEEE. The CDR3 nucleotides are TGTGCCAGCAGCTTGACGGGTTACGAGCAGTACTTC. Its protein product is CASSLTGYEQYF.

This chain joins TRBV5-1 and TRBJ2-5; 9 positions agree with TRBD1. Unmatched junction bases numbered 7, after V lost 2 bases and J lost 5 bases. Germline V CDR1 and CDR2: SGHRS, YFSETQ. The CDR3 loop spans 15 amino acids. The CDR3 protein is CASSFNTGGAETQYF. CDR3 DNA: TGCGCCAGCAGCTTCAATACAGGGGGCGCGGAGACCCAGTACTTC.

The J gene is TRBJ2-1, the V gene TRBV18, with no clear D. Per the germline V gene, CDR1 is KGHSH and CDR2 is LQKENI. The V end lost 0 bases, the J end lost 8 bases, and 8 bases lay between the germline ends. This CDR3 is 13 amino acids long. The CDR3: CASSPPNGDEQFF. The CDR3 DNA follows: TGTGCCAGCTCACCACCGAACGGAGATGAGCAGTTCTTC.

This sequence joins TRBV10-1 and TRBJ2-3; D might be TRBD2 (5 bases). The CDR3 length is 13 residues. V was trimmed by 6 bases and J by 2 bases, leaving 9 bases between them. CDR1 and CDR2 from the germline V gene are WNHNN and SYGVQD (reference sequence). CDR3 sequence reads: CASSRGFTDTQYF. As DNA, the CDR3 is TGCGCCAGCAGCCGCGGGTTCACAGATACGCAGTATTTT.

V is TRBV7-9 and J is TRBJ1-5; perhaps TRBD1 as D (5 bases). From germline, CDR1 is SEHNR and CDR2 FQNEAQ (reference sequence). The V and J ends lost 0 bases and 2 bases respectively, with 8 bases between them. The CDR3 runs to 15 residues. In DNA, the CDR3 is TGTGCCAGCAGCTTAGCGGGGCAGGGCAATCAGCCCCAGCATTTT. It codes for CASSLAGQGNQPQHF.

This clone was observed a handful of times. V usage is TRBV28 and J usage is TRBJ2-1, with a tentative D call TRBD2 (5 bases). The CDR3 consists of 15 residues. The germline V gene encodes CDR1 MDHEN and CDR2 SYDVKM. V dropped 11 bases and J dropped 4 bases, with 21 bases sitting between them. CDR3 in DNA: TGTGCCCGAGGTCGGGGTGGGCACTCTTACAATGAGCAGTTCTTC. Translated: CARGRGGHSYNEQFF. Full variable domain (rest looked up from reference TRBV28 and TRBJ2-1): DVKVTQSSRYLVKRTGEKVFLECVQDMDHENMFWYRQDPGLGLRLIYFSYDVKMKEKGDIPEGYSVSREKKERFSLILESASTNQTSMYLCARGRGGHSYNEQFFGPGTRLTVL.

This clone was detected a few times. V is TRBV6-6 and J is TRBJ2-1, with 7 nucleotides matching TRBD2. CDR1 is MNHNY and CDR2 is SVGAGI in the germline V gene (reference sequence). This CDR3 has 14 residues. The V gene end was trimmed by 3 bases and the J gene end by 2 bases; junction bases not matched to a gene: 1. CDR3 nucleotides: TGTGCCAGCAGTTATGGGGGGGCCTACAATGAGCAGTTCTTC. Translation: CASSYGGAYNEQFF.

This clone showed up just a few times. This chain links TRBV27 with TRBJ1-1, with TRBD1 matching over 7 bases. The CDR3 totals 16 residues. The junction had 10 bases not matched to a gene; V was cut back by 5 bases and J by 1 base. The V gene's germline CDR1 is MNHEY and CDR2 SMNVEV (reference sequence). The CDR3 DNA reads TGTGCCAGCAGTCCCGACAGGGCCGCCGCGAACACTGAAGCTTTCTTT. Its translation is CASSPDRAAANTEAFF.

This clone was detected only a few times. This chain uses TRBV18 with TRBJ2-7, with D uncertain. The CDR3 consists of 14 residues. CDR1 is KGHSH and CDR2 is LQKENI in the germline V gene. Trimming removed 2 bases at V and 9 bases at J, with 17 bases between. CDR3 nucleotide sequence: TGTGCCAGCTCACCATCTGGGCCCCTTGCCGCGCAGTACTTC. Protein: CASSPSGPLAAQYF.

The CDR3 sequence is CASSRGPPPNIQYF. The CDR3 coding sequence is TGTGCCAGCAGCCGCGGGCCCCCTCCAAACATTCAGTACTTC. The J gene is TRBJ2-4, the V gene TRBV7-3, with D possibly being TRBD2 (5 bases). Germline CDR1 SGHTA, CDR2 FQGTGA. Trimming stripped 5 bases from V and 6 bases from J, with 14 bases between. This CDR3 comprises 14 residues.

This clone turned up a few times. The chain uses TRBV7-9 and TRBJ2-1, with 10 bases matching TRBD1. The CDR3 covers 16 residues. Trimming took 5 bases from V and 1 from J; bases not matched to a gene: 5. The germline V gene encodes CDR1 SEHNR and CDR2 FQNEAQ (reference sequence). The CDR3, as DNA: TGTGCCAGCAGCGCCAGGGGACAGGGGTCCTACAATGAGCAGTTCTTC. It encodes CASSARGQGSYNEQFF.

This chain connects TRBV4-3 to TRBJ2-1; 8 bases match TRBD2. Trimming at V came to 1 base and at J to 5 bases, leaving 7 bases not matched to a gene. The CDR3 totals 16 residues. CDR1 and CDR2 (germline): LGHNA, YSLEER. This CDR3 is CASSQGRLASDNEQFF. In DNA form, the CDR3 reads TGCGCCAGCAGCCAAGGACGACTAGCGAGCGACAATGAGCAGTTCTTC.

The sample holds a few counts of this clone. V is TRBV7-2 and J is TRBJ1-2; no firm D call. V dropped 4 bases and J dropped 4 bases, with 13 bases sitting between them. CDR1 and CDR2 from the germline V gene are SGHTA and FQGNSA. The CDR3 spans 14 residues. CDR3 nucleotide sequence: TGTGCCAGCAGCTCCCTCTTCCCTACCTATGGCTACACCTTC. Translating it yields CASSSLFPTYGYTF. The full variable domain, in which reference TRBV7-2 and TRBJ1-2 provide the parts outside the CDR3, is GAGVSQSPSNKVTEKGKDVELRCDPISGHTALYWYRQSLGQGLEFLIYFQGNSAPDKSGLPSDRFSAERTGGSVSTLTIQRTQQEDSAVYLCASSSLFPTYGYTFGSGTRLTVV.

The V call is TRBV19, the J call TRBJ1-2, with D perhaps matching TRBD1 (5 bases). CDR3 size: 15 residues. Germline V CDR1 and CDR2: LNHDA, SQIVND (reference sequence). V was clipped by 6 bases and J by 11 bases, with 25 bases between them. For the CDR3, the DNA is TGTGCCAGTAGCCTCGGGACCGGTATACCCGGAGGGTACACCTTC. It is translated as CASSLGTGIPGGYTF.